The clone carrying this T cell receptor beta chain was counted a few times. Antigen specificity is unknown. In germline, CDR1 is LGHNA, CDR2 YSLEER. The CDR3 has 15 amino acids. Trimming at V came to 3 bases and at J to 2 bases, leaving 7 bases not matched to a gene. The record originates from a study of identical twins. Study-wide findings and caveats: The presence of invariant MAIT and iNKT cells could partly confound analyses of zero-insertion sequences.

From the 5' RACE reads, TCRdb called clonotypes with MiXCR, one entry per CDR3 protein. Among some 690,000 distinct CDR3 sequences, 21% were seen once, and the ten largest hold 4.3%. The same data also contributed to another study, on T cells expressing NK-cell markers. From that study: The TCR beta repertoires originated in sorted CD3+CD56+NKG2C+, CD3+CD56+NKG2C- and CD3+CD56-NKG2C+ T cells.

The chain is built from TRBV4-3 and TRBJ2-7; 7 positions match TRBD1. This receptor was identified in a woman under 30 in good health. Sequencing input: PBMCs. In nucleotides, the CDR3 is TGCGCCAGCAGCCAGAGACAGGGTGGCCCCTACGAGCAGTACTTC. Translation: CASSQRQGGPYEQYF.